This T cell receptor (beta chain) was observed in a study of blood T cells in healthy people across ages. Regarding the study as a whole: When set beside aged donors, long-lived donors presented more naive CD4+ cells and higher diversity.

A remark on this clonotype: Its antigen is still unknown.

J gave up 4 bases and V 5 bases, and 10 bases lay outside the gene matches. CDR1 MNHEY and CDR2 SVGAGI come from the germline V gene. This CDR3 has 17 residues. Every participating donor contributed around 9.5 milliliters of peripheral blood through a draw. Next came a second PCR, run for 7 to 11 cycles, which used a sample-barcoded 5' primer along with a J-beta primer mix. Every single cDNA molecule received a tag from a template-switch adaptor with 12 random nucleotides. TCRdb fed the 5' RACE reads into MiXCR, producing one record per CDR3 protein. The repertoire holds hundreds of thousands of distinct CDR3 sequences, with over 20% as singletons.

The V gene is TRBV6-5, the J gene TRBJ2-1, with 11 bases identical to TRBD1. The material sequenced was blood. The sequence derives from a man between 70 and 80 years old in good health. CDR3 sequence (DNA): TGTGCCAGCAGTGCCGGGACAGGGGGTTCTGGGTACAATGAGCAGTTCTTC. Its protein product is CASSAGTGGSGYNEQFF.